Shown below are 2 T cell receptor beta chains from a single sample sequenced in a study of Tregs in tolerant kidney transplant recipients. Produced via immunoSEQ multiplex PCR; TCRdb's table is partial and in-frame only. The repertoire holds roughly 80,000 clones, more than 95% seen once, with 0.56% in the top ten. This specimen consisted of CD4+ T cells from blood, obtained before the transplant. These receptor sequences come from a human donor who received a combined kidney and bone marrow transplant.

The J gene is TRBJ1-2, the V gene TRBV11-1; TRBD1 matches at 9 bases. The germline gives CDR1 SGHAT, CDR2 FQDESV (reference sequence). The CDR3 length is 14 residues. Unmatched junction bases numbered 2, after V lost 4 bases and J lost 2 bases. The CDR3 reads CASSSTGGNYGYTF. The DNA of the CDR3 is TGTGCCAGCAGCTCCACAGGGGGCAACTATGGCTACACCTTC.

The CDR3 sequence is CAIGPMDRGSNQPQHF. In nucleotides, the CDR3 is TGTGCCATCGGACCGATGGACAGGGGTAGCAATCAGCCCCAGCATTTT. The chain uses TRBV10-3 and TRBJ1-5; 9 bases map to TRBD1. The CDR3 extends over 16 amino acids. V trimming: 8 bases; J trimming: 0 bases; junction bases outside the gene matches: 8. CDR1 is ENHRY and CDR2 is SYGVKD in the germline V gene.